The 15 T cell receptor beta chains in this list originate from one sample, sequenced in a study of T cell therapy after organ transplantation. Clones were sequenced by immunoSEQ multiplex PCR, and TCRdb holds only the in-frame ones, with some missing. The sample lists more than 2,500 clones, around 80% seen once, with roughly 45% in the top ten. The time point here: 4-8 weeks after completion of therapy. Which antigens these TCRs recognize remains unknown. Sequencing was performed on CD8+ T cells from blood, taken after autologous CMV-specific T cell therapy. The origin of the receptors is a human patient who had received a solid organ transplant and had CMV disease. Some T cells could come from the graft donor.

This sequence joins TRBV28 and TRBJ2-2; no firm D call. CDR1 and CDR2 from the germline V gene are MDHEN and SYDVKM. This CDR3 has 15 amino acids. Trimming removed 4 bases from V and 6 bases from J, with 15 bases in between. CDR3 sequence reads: CASSSTGWSAGELFF. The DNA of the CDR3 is TGTGCCAGCAGTTCGACCGGATGGTCGGCCGGGGAGCTGTTTTTT. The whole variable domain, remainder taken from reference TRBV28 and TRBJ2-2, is DVKVTQSSRYLVKRTGEKVFLECVQDMDHENMFWYRQDPGLGLRLIYFSYDVKMKEKGDIPEGYSVSREKKERFSLILESASTNQTSMYLCASSSTGWSAGELFFGEGSRLTVL.

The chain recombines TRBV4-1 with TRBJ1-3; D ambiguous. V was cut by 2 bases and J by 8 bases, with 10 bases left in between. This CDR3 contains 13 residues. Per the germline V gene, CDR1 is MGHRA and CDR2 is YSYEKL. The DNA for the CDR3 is TGCGCCAGCAGCCAACTCCCTTGGGACACCATATATTTT. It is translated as CASSQLPWDTIYF.

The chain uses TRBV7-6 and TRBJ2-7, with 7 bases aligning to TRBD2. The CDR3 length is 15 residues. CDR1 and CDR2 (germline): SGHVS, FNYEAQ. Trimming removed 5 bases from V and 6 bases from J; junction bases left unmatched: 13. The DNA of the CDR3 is TGTGCCAGCAGCCCACTTGGGGGGGTCGGGGGCGAGCAGTACTTC. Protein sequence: CASSPLGGVGGEQYF.

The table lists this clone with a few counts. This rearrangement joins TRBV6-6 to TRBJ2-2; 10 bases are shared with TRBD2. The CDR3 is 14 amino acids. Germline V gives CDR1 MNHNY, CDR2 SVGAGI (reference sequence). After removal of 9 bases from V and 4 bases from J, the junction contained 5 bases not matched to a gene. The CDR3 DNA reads TGTGCCAGTAGCGGGGGGCCCTTCACCGGGGAGCTGTTTTTT. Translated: CASSGGPFTGELFF.

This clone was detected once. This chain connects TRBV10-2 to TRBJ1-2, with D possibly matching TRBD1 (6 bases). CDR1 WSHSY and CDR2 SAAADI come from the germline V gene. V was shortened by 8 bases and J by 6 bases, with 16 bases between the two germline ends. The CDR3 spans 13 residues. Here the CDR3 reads CASRSGVPNGYTF. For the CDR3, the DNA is TGCGCCAGCCGTTCAGGGGTCCCGAATGGCTACACCTTC.

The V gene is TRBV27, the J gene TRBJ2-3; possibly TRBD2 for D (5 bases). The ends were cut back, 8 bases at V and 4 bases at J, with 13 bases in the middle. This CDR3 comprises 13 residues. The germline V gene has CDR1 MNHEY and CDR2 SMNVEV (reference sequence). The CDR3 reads CASAQRVSDTQYF. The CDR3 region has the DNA TGTGCCAGCGCCCAGAGGGTATCAGATACGCAGTATTTT.

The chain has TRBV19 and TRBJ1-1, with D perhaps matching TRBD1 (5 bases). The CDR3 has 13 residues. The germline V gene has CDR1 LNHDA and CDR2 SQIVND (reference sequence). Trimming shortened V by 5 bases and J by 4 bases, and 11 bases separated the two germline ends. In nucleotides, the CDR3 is TGTGCCAGTAGTGTGACAGCCTCCACTGAAGCTTTCTTT. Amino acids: CASSVTASTEAFF.

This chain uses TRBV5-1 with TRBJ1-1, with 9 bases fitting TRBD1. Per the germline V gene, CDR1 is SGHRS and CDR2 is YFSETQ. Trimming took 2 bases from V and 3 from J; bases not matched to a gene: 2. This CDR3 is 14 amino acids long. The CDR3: CASSLWDRDTEAFF. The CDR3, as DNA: TGCGCCAGCAGCTTATGGGACAGGGACACTGAAGCTTTCTTT.

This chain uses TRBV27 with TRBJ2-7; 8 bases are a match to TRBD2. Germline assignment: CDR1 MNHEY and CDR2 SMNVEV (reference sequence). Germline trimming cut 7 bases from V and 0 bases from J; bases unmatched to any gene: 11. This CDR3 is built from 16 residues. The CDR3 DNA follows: TGTGCCAGCACTACTCGGACTAGCCGGAGCTCCTACGAGCAGTACTTC. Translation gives CASTTRTSRSSYEQYF.

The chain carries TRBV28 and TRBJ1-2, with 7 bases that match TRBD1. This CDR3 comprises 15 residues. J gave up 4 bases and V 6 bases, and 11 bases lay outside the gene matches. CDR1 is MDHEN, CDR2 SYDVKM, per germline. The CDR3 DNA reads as TGTGCCAGCAGGGTGACAGGGATGGGGACCTATGGCTACACCTTC. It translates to CASRVTGMGTYGYTF.

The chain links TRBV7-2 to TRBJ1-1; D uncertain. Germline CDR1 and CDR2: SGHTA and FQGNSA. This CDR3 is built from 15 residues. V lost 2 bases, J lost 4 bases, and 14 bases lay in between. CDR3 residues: CASSLLLGPTTEAFF. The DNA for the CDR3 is TGTGCCAGCAGCTTACTGTTAGGACCGACCACTGAAGCTTTCTTT.

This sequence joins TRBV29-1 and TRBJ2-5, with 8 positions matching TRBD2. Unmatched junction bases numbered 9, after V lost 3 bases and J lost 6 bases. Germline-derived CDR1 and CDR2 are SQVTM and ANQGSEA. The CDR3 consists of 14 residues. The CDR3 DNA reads TGCAGCGTTGAGAGTACTAGCGGCCCCAAGACCCAGTACTTC. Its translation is CSVESTSGPKTQYF.

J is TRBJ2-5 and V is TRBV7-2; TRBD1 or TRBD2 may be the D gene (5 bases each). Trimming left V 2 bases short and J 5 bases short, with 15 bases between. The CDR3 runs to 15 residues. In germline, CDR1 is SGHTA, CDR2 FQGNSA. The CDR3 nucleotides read TGTGCCAGCAGCTTATATCCCGGGACCGGGGAGACCCAGTACTTC. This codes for CASSLYPGTGETQYF.

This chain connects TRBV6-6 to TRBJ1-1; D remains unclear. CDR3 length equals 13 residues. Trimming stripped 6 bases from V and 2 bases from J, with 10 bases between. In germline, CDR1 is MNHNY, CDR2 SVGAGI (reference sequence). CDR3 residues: CASSIRGNTEAFF. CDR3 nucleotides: TGTGCCAGCAGCATACGGGGAAACACTGAAGCTTTCTTT.

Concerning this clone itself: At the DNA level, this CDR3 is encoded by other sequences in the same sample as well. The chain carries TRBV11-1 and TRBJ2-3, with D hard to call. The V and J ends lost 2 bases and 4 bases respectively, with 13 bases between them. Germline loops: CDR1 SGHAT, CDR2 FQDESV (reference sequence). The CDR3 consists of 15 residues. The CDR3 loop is CASSLKYPSPDTQYF. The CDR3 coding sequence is TGTGCCAGCAGCTTAAAGTATCCAAGCCCAGATACGCAGTATTTT. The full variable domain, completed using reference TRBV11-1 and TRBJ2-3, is EAEVAQSPRYKITEKSQAVAFWCDPISGHATLYWYRQILGQGPELLVQFQDESVVDDSQLPKDRFSAERLKGVDSTLKIQPAELGDSAMYLCASSLKYPSPDTQYFGPGTRLTVL.